This is a list of T cell receptor beta chains from one sample in a study of shared T cell receptors in the human thymus. Here immunoSEQ multiplex PCR was the method, and the copy in TCRdb shows in-frame clones only, minus some. The sample has 700,000 or so clones, approximately 85% seen once; the top ten hold 0.0095% to 0.013%. These data also featured in a second study, about human thymus T cells.

Sequenced: thymocytes. All receptors derive from a girl in the first two years of life with a congenital heart defect. The CDR3 runs from the conserved cysteine through the conserved F or W. The order of the fields is J gene, V gene, D gene, clone size, CDR3 protein, CDR3 DNA. D genes are given only for firm matches. A row's size may be missing; if present it is once, few, many or a size class.

>TRBJ2-5|TRBV6-6|.|.
CASRRSGETQYF
TGTGCCAGCAGGAGGTCTGGAGAGACCCAGTACTTC
>TRBJ1-4|TRBV5-5|TRBD1|few
CASSSGTVNEKLFF
TGTGCCAGCAGCTCCGGGACAGTTAATGAAAAACTGTTTTTT
>TRBJ2-7|TRBV7-2|.|.
CASSFRVYRDTHSYEQYF
TGTGCCAGCAGCTTTCGGGTGTACCGGGACACCCACTCCTACGAGCAGTACTTC
>TRBJ1-5|TRBV6-5|.|few
CASSYEFYRQPQHF
TGTGCCAGCAGTTACGAGTTTTATCGTCAGCCCCAGCATTTT
>TRBJ1-1|TRBV6-1|.|few
CASSNPGRVDTEAFF
TGTGCCAGCAGCAACCCAGGGAGGGTTGACACTGAAGCTTTCTTT
>TRBJ2-3|TRBV4-2|.|.
CASSQDLGARYTDTQYF
TGTGCCAGCAGCCAAGATTTGGGGGCTAGATACACAGATACGCAGTATTTT
>TRBJ2-1|TRBV28|TRBD1|.
CASSLLRVRDSHSYNEQFF
TGTGCCAGCAGTTTATTGAGGGTCCGGGACAGCCACTCCTACAATGAGCAGTTCTTC
>TRBJ1-1|TRBV7-6|.|.
CASSLLGGNTEAFF
TGTGCCAGCAGCCTTTTAGGGGGGAACACTGAAGCTTTCTTT
>TRBJ1-3|TRBV9|.|.
CASSPRGPGNTIYF
TGTGCCAGCAGCCCTAGGGGCCCTGGAAACACCATATATTTT
>TRBJ1-2|TRBV7-9|TRBD1|.
CASSLLYATGDNYGYTF
TGTGCCAGCAGCTTATTATACGCGACAGGGGATAACTATGGCTACACCTTC
>TRBJ1-2|TRBV6-1|TRBD1|.
CASSVGPGTGSSGYTF
TGTGCCAGCAGTGTTGGTCCCGGGACAGGGTCTAGCGGCTACACCTTC
>TRBJ1-1|TRBV4-3|.|.
CASSHDPGRPLENTEAFF
TGCGCCAGCAGCCACGACCCCGGGAGGCCCCTAGAGAACACTGAAGCTTTCTTT
>TRBJ1-1|TRBV4-1|.|.
CASSQDQGPRATEAFF
TGCGCCAGCAGCCAAGACCAGGGGCCAAGGGCCACTGAAGCTTTCTTT
>TRBJ2-1|TRBV5-1|TRBD2|once
CASSGGVGLAGVNEQFF
TGCGCCAGCAGCGGAGGGGTGGGCCTAGCGGGGGTGAATGAGCAGTTCTTC
>TRBJ2-5|TRBV27|TRBD2|.
CASSLAGGHQETQYF
TGTGCCAGCAGTTTAGCGGGGGGACATCAAGAGACCCAGTACTTC
>TRBJ2-7|TRBV5-4|.|.
CVWGERGTDEQYF
TGTGTTTGGGGAGAGCGCGGGACCGACGAGCAGTACTTC
>TRBJ2-3|TRBV7-3|TRBD2|.
CASSFYRLAGGPSTDTQYF
TGTGCCAGCAGCTTTTACCGACTAGCGGGGGGGCCTAGCACAGATACGCAGTATTTT
>TRBJ2-7|TRBV28|.|once
CASSSKNGRGAYEQYF
TGTGCCAGCAGTTCTAAAAACGGACGGGGAGCCTACGAGCAGTACTTC
>TRBJ1-2|TRBV4-3|.|.
CASSQGISTYGYTF
TGCGCCAGCAGCCAAGGTATCAGTACCTATGGCTACACCTTC
>TRBJ2-1|TRBV5-1|TRBD2|.
CASSQRGEYNEQFF
TGCGCCAGCAGCCAGCGGGGGGAGTACAATGAGCAGTTCTTC
>TRBJ1-5|TRBV7-2|.|.
CASSFASGLAFNQPQHF
TGTGCCAGCAGCTTCGCGAGCGGGTTAGCCTTCAATCAGCCCCAGCATTTT
>TRBJ2-5|TRBV6-5|.|.
CASSYPALRGKETQYF
TGTGCCAGCAGTTACCCCGCTTTGAGGGGGAAAGAGACCCAGTACTTC
>TRBJ1-1|TRBV10-3|.|.
CAIRSKGMNTEAFF
TGTGCCATCAGGTCGAAGGGGATGAACACTGAAGCTTTCTTT
>TRBJ2-7|TRBV7-2|TRBD1|once
CASSCMTGFGSYEQYF
TGTGCCAGCAGCTGTATGACAGGGTTCGGTTCCTACGAGCAGTACTTC
>TRBJ2-2|TRBV29-1|TRBD2|.
CSVAVSSGGVNTGELFF
TGCAGCGTTGCTGTTTCTAGCGGGGGGGTGAACACCGGGGAGCTGTTTTTT
>TRBJ2-7|TRBV7-2|TRBD1|.
CASRHSGDRDYEQYF
TGTGCCAGCAGACACAGTGGGGACAGGGACTACGAGCAGTACTTC
>TRBJ1-5|TRBV5-6|TRBD1|.
CASSVRDRTSNQPQHF
TGTGCCAGCAGCGTCCGGGACAGAACTAGCAATCAGCCCCAGCATTTT
>TRBJ2-3|TRBV15|.|.
CATSRVPNPITDTQYF
TGTGCCACCAGCAGAGTTCCCAACCCTATCACAGATACGCAGTATTTT
>TRBJ2-7|TRBV27|.|.
CASSLSPLVGTATRGLRASHF
TGTGCCAGCAGTTTAAGTCCTTTAGTTGGGACAGCGACCCGGGGGCTACGAGCTTCCCACTTC
>TRBJ2-5|TRBV21-1|.|.
CASSKERCGGLPGLETQYF
TGTGCCAGCAGCAAAGAGCGGTGCGGGGGGCTTCCGGGTTTGGAGACCCAGTACTTC